The 17 T cell receptor beta chains below come from one sample, sequenced in a study of T cells after yellow fever vaccination. TCRdb reanalysed the 5' RACE reads using MiXCR and keeps one entry per CDR3 protein. The sample has more than 9,500 distinct CDR3 sequences; about 6% are singletons. The source material was PBMCs, either bulk or a sorted T-cell subset (CD4+, CD8+, memory, or dextramer-sorted; not recorded which), sampled on the day of the yellow fever booster vaccination. Every receptor here comes from a man between 25 and 39 years old who received the YFV17D yellow fever vaccine.

Ten or more counts support this clonotype. The V gene is TRBV20-1, the J gene TRBJ2-1; 9 bases match TRBD2. The CDR3 sequence is 14 residues long. Germline V CDR1 and CDR2: DFQATT, SNEGSKA (reference sequence). The V segment lost 8 bases and the J segment 5 bases; nucleotides outside the gene matches: 10. CDR3 DNA sequence: TGCAGTTTACTAGCGGGTGAAGGGCACAATGAGCAGTTCTTC. This gives the protein CSLLAGEGHNEQFF.

This chain uses TRBV20-1 with TRBJ1-6; perhaps TRBD1 as D (5 bases). Germline assignment: CDR1 DFQATT and CDR2 SNEGSKA (reference sequence). This CDR3 comprises 16 residues. The V gene lost 1 base and the J gene lost 0 bases, with 10 bases spanning the gap. The CDR3 reads CSARGGGSSYNSPLHF. DNA for the CDR3: TGCAGTGCTAGAGGGGGGGGGAGCTCCTATAATTCACCCCTCCACTTT.

This clonotype counts as medium-sized. Here the CDR3 reads CASSPGGRLRNEQFF. The CDR3 DNA follows: TGTGCCAGCTCACCAGGCGGGAGGCTAAGGAATGAGCAGTTCTTC. The chain carries TRBV18 and TRBJ2-1, with 8 bases matching TRBD2. After removal of 2 bases from V and 7 bases from J, the junction contained 7 bases not matched to a gene. Germline V CDR1 and CDR2: KGHSH, LQKENI. The CDR3 spans 15 residues.

The genes are TRBV5-1 and TRBJ2-7; the match to TRBD1 covers 10 bases. There are 17 residues in the CDR3. The J segment lost 6 bases and the V segment lost 5 bases, leaving 17 bases of the junction unmatched. Germline V CDR1 and CDR2: SGHRS, YFSETQ. The CDR3: CASSPLGAGQGHSEQYF. CDR3 DNA sequence: TGCGCCAGCAGTCCCCTGGGGGCGGGACAGGGGCACAGCGAGCAGTACTTC.

This clonotype occurred many times. The CDR3 reads CSARELGTRGSPLHF. The CDR3 nucleotides read TGCAGTGCTAGAGAGCTAGGGACACGCGGTTCACCCCTCCACTTT. V gene TRBV20-1 combines with J gene TRBJ1-6; TRBD1 is a possible D gene (6 bases). The V and J ends lost 0 bases and 9 bases respectively, with 15 bases between them. The CDR3 length is 15 residues. Germline CDR1 and CDR2: DFQATT and SNEGSKA (reference sequence).

This clonotype was seen at least ten times. The chain employs TRBV4-2 and TRBJ2-1; 7 nucleotides agree with TRBD1. The CDR3 length is 15 residues. Germline CDR1 and CDR2: LGHNA and YNFKEQ. The junction had 6 bases not matched to a gene; V was cut back by 2 bases and J by 5 bases. CDR3: CASSQSTGPDNEQFF. In DNA, the CDR3 is TGTGCCAGCAGCCAATCGACAGGGCCTGACAATGAGCAGTTCTTC.

This clonotype was seen many times. The chain employs TRBV5-4 and TRBJ1-2; tentative D call: TRBD1 (6 bases). The length of the CDR3 is 15 residues. Germline values: CDR1 SGHNT, CDR2 YYREEE (reference sequence). V was pared by 0 bases and J by 6 bases, with 15 bases between. The CDR3 loop reads CASSLARGAVDGYTF. CDR3 nucleotide sequence: TGTGCCAGCAGCTTGGCTCGGGGGGCGGTCGATGGCTACACCTTC.

This clonotype qualifies as medium-sized. This chain joins TRBV19 and TRBJ2-7; D is possibly TRBD2 (7 bases). The germline gives CDR1 LNHDA, CDR2 SQIVND (reference sequence). The V end lost 7 bases, the J end lost 8 bases, and 21 bases lay between the germline ends. The CDR3 contains 14 residues. Written as DNA, the CDR3 is TGTGCCAGTACCGCAGAACGACGCGGGGGCCAGCAGTACTTC. Amino acids: CASTAERRGGQQYF. The whole variable domain, filled in from reference TRBV19 and TRBJ2-7, reads DGGITQSPKYLFRKEGQNVTLSCEQNLNHDAMYWYRQDPGQGLRLIYYSQIVNDFQKGDIAEGYSVSREKKESFPLTVTSAQKNPTAFYLCASTAERRGGQQYFGPGTRLTVT.

This clonotype was seen a few times. This may come from a read error, since a much larger clone is one base off. This sequence joins TRBV27 and TRBJ2-1, with D uncertain. V dropped 7 bases and J dropped 12 bases, with 16 bases sitting between them. The length of the CDR3 is 12 residues. The V gene's germline CDR1 is MNHEY and CDR2 SMNVEV (reference sequence). For the CDR3, the DNA is TGTGCCAGCACCAATACGTGCGCCCGGCAGTTCTTC. Translation gives CASTNTCARQFF.

The table lists this clonotype with many counts. The rearrangement uses TRBV5-1 and TRBJ2-6, with D tentatively TRBD2 (6 bases). Germline V gene sequence: CDR1 SGHRS, CDR2 YFSETQ. V was shortened by 0 bases and J by 2 bases, with 15 bases between the two germline ends. The CDR3 extends over 18 amino acids. Here the CDR3 DNA reads TGCGCCAGCAGCTTGGCGGGGGTGATAGTGACTGGGGCCAACGTCCTGACTTTC. It specifies CASSLAGVIVTGANVLTF.

This clonotype was counted ten times or more. The chain carries TRBV4-2 and TRBJ2-3; D not resolved. CDR1 and CDR2 from the germline V gene are LGHNA and YNFKEQ. The V end lost 0 bases, the J end lost 6 bases, and 7 bases lay between the germline ends. The CDR3 runs to 13 residues. CDR3 protein: CASSQDRRDTQYF. The CDR3, as DNA: TGTGCCAGCAGCCAAGATCGCAGGGATACGCAGTATTTT.

The table lists this clonotype with many counts. This sequence joins TRBV20-1 and TRBJ2-1; 13 bases are a match to TRBD2. This CDR3 spans 14 amino acids. Germline V gene data show CDR1 as DFQATT and CDR2 as SNEGSKA (reference sequence). V shed 7 bases, J shed 8 bases, and the junction held 8 bases outside the gene matches. CDR3 amino acids: CSDHGTSGTYEQFF. For the CDR3, the DNA is TGCAGTGATCACGGGACTAGCGGGACCTATGAGCAGTTCTTC.

This clonotype is judged medium-sized (0.01 to 0.1%). This chain joins TRBV7-2 and TRBJ2-1; 10 nucleotides agree with TRBD2. Germline V gene data show CDR1 as SGHTA and CDR2 as FQGNSA. CDR3 length equals 15 residues. V was clipped by 5 bases and J by 4 bases; unmatched bases: 5. CDR3 DNA: TGTGCCAGCAGCCCTAGCGGGAGCCAATACAATGAGCAGTTCTTC. Protein product: CASSPSGSQYNEQFF.

This clonotype was found many times. The V call is TRBV24-1, the J call TRBJ2-2; possibly TRBD1 for D (6 bases). Germline CDR1 is KGHDR and CDR2 is SFDVKD. The germline V and J ends were trimmed by 0 bases and 5 bases, with 9 bases remaining between them. The CDR3 totals 15 residues. Here the CDR3 reads CATSDLGQTTGELFF. The CDR3 DNA is TGTGCCACCAGTGATTTGGGACAGACGACCGGGGAGCTGTTTTTT.

At least ten counts were recorded for this clonotype. The chain employs TRBV19 and TRBJ2-2; D not resolved. Germline V CDR1 and CDR2: LNHDA, SQIVND (reference sequence). With 8 bases removed from V and 6 bases from J, the gap between germline ends came to 13 bases. The CDR3 contains 13 residues. Written as DNA, the CDR3 is TGTGCCAGTGGTCCGGCCAAACCCGGGGAGCTGTTTTTT. Translated: CASGPAKPGELFF.

This clonotype was seen repeatedly, ten times or more. V gene TRBV7-2 combines with J gene TRBJ1-5; no definite D call. Germline V gene sequence: CDR1 SGHTA, CDR2 FQGNSA. The CDR3 is made up of 13 amino acids. V was clipped by 3 bases and J by 5 bases, with 8 bases between them. The CDR3 loop is CASSFSRDQPQHF. The CDR3 DNA reads as TGTGCCAGCAGCTTCTCGCGGGATCAGCCCCAGCATTTT.

This clonotype has ten or more counts. V usage is TRBV28 and J usage is TRBJ2-1; TRBD2 matches at 14 bases. The trim removed 5 bases at V and 7 bases at J, leaving 7 bases unmatched. From germline, CDR1 is MDHEN and CDR2 SYDVKM. This CDR3 is 16 amino acids long. The CDR3 DNA follows: TGTGCCAGCAGTCCGACTAGCGGGAGGGCCTTAAATGAGCAGTTCTTC. This translates into CASSPTSGRALNEQFF.